This T cell receptor beta chain was documented in a study of Ad26.COV2.S vaccination and SARS-CoV-2 variants. Study as a whole: Ad26.COV2.S, an intramuscular injection, was given once or twice 56 days apart. Findings and limits, study-wide: Reported post-vaccination CD8+ and CD4+ T cell responses to spike showed substantial breadth.

The assay was immunoSEQ multiplex PCR, and TCRdb's table has in-frame clones only and misses some. The table records fewer than 500,000 clones, about 91% of them present only once. Regarding treatment: some 20 received Ad26.COV2.S at low or high dose, single or two shots; roughly 5 received placebo; per-sample allocation not given. All samples were drawn on day 63, counting from the first vaccine or placebo injection. Boston hosted the donor, who was an adult aged 18-55 years. SARS-CoV-2 spike from the Wuhan strain was encoded by the vaccine, an Ad26 vector. As for this clone: The antigen is unknown.

Trimming took off 4 bases at V and 5 bases at J, with 17 bases between the two ends. The CDR3 runs 16 residues. Germline-derived CDR1 and CDR2 are SGHTA and FQGNSA. Material: peripheral blood, obtained in a trial of Ad26.COV2.S vaccine versus placebo. The origin of this receptor is a person aged 18-60 years who received the Ad26.COV2.S COVID-19 vaccine or a placebo. This chain uses TRBV7-2 with TRBJ2-2; possible D gene TRBD2, 6 bases. This CDR3 is CASSSVGGSVTGELFF. As DNA, the CDR3 is TGTGCCAGCAGCTCCGTGGGGGGAAGTGTAACCGGGGAGCTGTTTTTT. Together with reference TRBV7-2 and TRBJ2-2, the CDR3 gives the full variable domain: GAGVSQSPSNKVTEKGKDVELRCDPISGHTALYWYRQSLGQGLEFLIYFQGNSAPDKSGLPSDRFSAERTGGSVSTLTIQRTQQEDSAVYLCASSSVGGSVTGELFFGEGSRLTVL.